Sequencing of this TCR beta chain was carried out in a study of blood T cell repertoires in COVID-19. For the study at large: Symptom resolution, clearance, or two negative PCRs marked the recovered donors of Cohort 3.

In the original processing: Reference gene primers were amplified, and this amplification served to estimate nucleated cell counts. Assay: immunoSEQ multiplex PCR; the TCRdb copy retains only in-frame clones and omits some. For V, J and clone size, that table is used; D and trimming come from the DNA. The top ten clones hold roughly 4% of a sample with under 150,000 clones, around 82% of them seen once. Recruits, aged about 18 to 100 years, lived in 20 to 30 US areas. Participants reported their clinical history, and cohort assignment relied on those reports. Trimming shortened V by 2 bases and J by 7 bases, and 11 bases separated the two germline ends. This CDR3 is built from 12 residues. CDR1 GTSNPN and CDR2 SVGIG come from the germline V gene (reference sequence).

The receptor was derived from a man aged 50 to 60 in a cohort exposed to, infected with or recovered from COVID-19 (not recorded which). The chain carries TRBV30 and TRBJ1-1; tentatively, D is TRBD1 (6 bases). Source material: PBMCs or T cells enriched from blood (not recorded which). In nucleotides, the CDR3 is TGTGCCTGGAGTCCCCACAGGGATGAAGCTTTCTTT. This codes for CAWSPHRDEAFF.